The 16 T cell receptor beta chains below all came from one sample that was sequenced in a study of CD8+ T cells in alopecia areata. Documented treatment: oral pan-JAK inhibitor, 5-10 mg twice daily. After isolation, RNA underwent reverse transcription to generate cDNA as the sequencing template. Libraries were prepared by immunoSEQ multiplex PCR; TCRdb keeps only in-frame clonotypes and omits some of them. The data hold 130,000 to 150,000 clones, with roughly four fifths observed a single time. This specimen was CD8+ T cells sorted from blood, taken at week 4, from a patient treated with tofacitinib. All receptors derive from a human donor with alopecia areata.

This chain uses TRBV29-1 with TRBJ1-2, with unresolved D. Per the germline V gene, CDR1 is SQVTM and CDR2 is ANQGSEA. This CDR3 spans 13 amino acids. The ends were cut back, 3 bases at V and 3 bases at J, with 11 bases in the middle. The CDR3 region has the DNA TGCAGCGTTGAGGAACTAGAGGACTATGGCTACACCTTC. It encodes CSVEELEDYGYTF.

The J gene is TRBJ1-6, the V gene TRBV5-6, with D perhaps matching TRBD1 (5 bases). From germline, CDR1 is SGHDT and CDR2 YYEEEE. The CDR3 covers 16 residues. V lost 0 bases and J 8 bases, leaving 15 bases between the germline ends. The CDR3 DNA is TGTGCCAGCAGCTTGGGGGACGAGGGGTGGGATTCACCCCTCCACTTT. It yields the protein CASSLGDEGWDSPLHF.

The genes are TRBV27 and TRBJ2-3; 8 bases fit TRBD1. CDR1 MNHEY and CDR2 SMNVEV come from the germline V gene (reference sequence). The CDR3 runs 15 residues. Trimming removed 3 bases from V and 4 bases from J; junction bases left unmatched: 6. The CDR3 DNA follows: TGTGCCAGCAGTTTGAACAGGGGGAGCGCAGATACGCAGTATTTT. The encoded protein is CASSLNRGSADTQYF.

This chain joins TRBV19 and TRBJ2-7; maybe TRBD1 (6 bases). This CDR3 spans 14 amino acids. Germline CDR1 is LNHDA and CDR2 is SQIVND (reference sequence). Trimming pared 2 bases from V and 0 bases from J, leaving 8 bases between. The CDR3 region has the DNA TGTGCCAGTAGTATATCAGGGGTCTCCTACGAGCAGTACTTC. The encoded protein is CASSISGVSYEQYF.

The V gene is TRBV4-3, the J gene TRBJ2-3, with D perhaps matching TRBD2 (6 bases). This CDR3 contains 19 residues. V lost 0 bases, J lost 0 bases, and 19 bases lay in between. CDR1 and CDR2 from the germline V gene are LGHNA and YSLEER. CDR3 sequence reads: CASSQDIPYAGTSTDTQYF. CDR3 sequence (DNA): TGCGCCAGCAGCCAAGATATCCCCTACGCGGGGACTAGCACAGATACGCAGTATTTT.

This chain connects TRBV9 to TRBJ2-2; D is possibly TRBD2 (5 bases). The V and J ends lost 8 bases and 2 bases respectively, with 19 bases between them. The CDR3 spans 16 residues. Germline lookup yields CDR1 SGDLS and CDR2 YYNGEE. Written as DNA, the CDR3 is TGTGCCAGTTCTGGGAGCCCGGAGCATAACACCGGGGAGCTGTTTTTT. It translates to CASSGSPEHNTGELFF.

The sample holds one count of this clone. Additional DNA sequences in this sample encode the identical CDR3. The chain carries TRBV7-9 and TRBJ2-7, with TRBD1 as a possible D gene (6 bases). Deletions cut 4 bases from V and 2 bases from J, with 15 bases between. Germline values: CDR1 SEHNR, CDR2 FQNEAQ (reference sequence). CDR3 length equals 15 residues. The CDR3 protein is CASSSPGQGAYEQYF. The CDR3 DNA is TGTGCCAGCAGCTCGCCGGGACAAGGTGCCTACGAGCAGTACTTC.

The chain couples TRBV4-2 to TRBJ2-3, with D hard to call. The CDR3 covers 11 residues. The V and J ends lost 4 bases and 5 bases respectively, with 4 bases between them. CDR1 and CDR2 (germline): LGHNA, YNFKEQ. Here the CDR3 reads CASSLGDTQYF. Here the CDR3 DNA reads TGTGCCAGCAGCCTCGGAGATACGCAGTATTTT.

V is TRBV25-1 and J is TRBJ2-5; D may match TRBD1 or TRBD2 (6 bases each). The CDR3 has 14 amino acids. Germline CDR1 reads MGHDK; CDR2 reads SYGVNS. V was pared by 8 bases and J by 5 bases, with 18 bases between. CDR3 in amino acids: CASGEGGAWETQYF. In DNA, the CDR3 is TGTGCCAGCGGAGAGGGGGGAGCGTGGGAGACCCAGTACTTC.

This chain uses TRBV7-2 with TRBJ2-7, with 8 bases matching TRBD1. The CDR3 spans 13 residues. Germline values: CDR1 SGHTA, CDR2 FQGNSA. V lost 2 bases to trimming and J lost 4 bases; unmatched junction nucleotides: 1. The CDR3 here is CASSLQGAYEQYF. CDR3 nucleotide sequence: TGTGCCAGCAGCTTACAGGGGGCGTACGAGCAGTACTTC.

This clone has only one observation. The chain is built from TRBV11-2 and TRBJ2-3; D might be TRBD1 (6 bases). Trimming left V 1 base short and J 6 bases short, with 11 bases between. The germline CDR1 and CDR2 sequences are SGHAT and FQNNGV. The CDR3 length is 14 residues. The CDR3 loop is CASSLAGGRDTQYF. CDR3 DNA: TGTGCCAGCAGCTTAGCTGGGGGCAGGGATACGCAGTATTTT.

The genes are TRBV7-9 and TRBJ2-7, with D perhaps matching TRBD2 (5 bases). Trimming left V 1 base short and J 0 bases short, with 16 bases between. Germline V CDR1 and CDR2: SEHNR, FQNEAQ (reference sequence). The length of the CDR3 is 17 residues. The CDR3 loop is CASSLDSGGLGSYEQYF. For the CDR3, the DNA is TGTGCCAGCAGCTTAGATAGTGGAGGTTTGGGCTCCTACGAGCAGTACTTC.

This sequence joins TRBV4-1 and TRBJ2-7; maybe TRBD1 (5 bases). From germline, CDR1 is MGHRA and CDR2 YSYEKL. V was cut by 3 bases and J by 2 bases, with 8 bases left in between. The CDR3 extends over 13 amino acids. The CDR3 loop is CASSHDRTYEQYF. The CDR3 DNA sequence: TGCGCCAGCAGCCACGACAGAACCTACGAGCAGTACTTC.

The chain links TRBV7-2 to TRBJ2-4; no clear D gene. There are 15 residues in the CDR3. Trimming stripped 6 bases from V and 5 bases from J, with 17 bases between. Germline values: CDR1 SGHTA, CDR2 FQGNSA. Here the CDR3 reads CASRPGLWGENIQYF. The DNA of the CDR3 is TGTGCCAGCAGACCGGGCCTTTGGGGTGAAAACATTCAGTACTTC.

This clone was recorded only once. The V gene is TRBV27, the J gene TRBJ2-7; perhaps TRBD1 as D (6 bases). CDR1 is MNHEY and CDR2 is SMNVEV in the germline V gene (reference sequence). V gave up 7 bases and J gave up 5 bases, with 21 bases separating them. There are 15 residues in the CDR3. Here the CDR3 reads CASKTGTYNPHEQYF. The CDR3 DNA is TGTGCCAGCAAGACCGGGACATACAACCCCCACGAGCAGTACTTC.

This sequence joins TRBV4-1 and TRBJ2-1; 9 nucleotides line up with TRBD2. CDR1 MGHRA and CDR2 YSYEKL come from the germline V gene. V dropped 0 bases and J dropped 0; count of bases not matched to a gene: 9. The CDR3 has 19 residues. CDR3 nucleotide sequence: TGCGCCAGCAGCCAAGATCTGCGTCTAGCGGGATACTCCTACAATGAGCAGTTCTTC. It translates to CASSQDLRLAGYSYNEQFF.